In this sample, the clone carrying this TCR beta chain turned up a few times. Its antigen remains unknown. This record belongs to a study of CD8 T cells in ankylosing spondylitis. Findings of the study overall: Reactive arthritis synovial fluid and blood were previously reported to contain some motif variants. Typical of ankylosing spondylitis blood, it appeared, was a TCR beta motif of several highly homologous variants.

MiXCR, run by TCRdb on the 5' RACE reads, gives a single entry per CDR3 protein. Of about 330,000 distinct CDR3 sequences listed, around 7.6% are singletons. V lost 3 bases to trimming and J lost 5 bases, with 8 bases between them. Per germline, CDR1 SQVTM and CDR2 ANQGSEA. CDR3 length: 11 residues. The sequenced sample was blood, either unsorted or a sorted T cell fraction (not recorded which). The chain uses TRBV29-1 and TRBJ2-7; D unresolved. This receptor was identified in a male donor with ankylosing spondylitis. The CDR3 spells CSVDAFDEQYF. The CDR3 DNA follows: TGCAGCGTTGATGCCTTCGACGAGCAGTACTTC.